A single T cell receptor beta chain is shown here with its context. Its antigen remains undetermined. Base qualities are not recorded, but no much larger clone differs from it by a single base. Receptors were amplified or captured by the immunoSEQ multiplex PCR assay. RNA was extracted from all samples and reverse transcribed into cDNA, which served as template for TCR sequencing. SuperScript III was used for first-strand cDNA synthesis, primed with a 2:1 mix of oligo-dT and random hexamers. A synthetic immune receptor repertoire was used to gauge amplification bias, and whatever bias remained was removed computationally. Per the original workflow: Raw reads were preprocessed to remove errors, and CDR3 was defined according to IMGT conventions as the region from the conserved cysteine to phenylalanine. Clonality was computed by normalizing Shannon entropy by log2 of the number of productive unique TCRs and subtracting the result from 1. CD4 or CD8 identity of scalp clones was inferred by cross-referencing scalp TCRbeta sequences with sorted blood CD4 and CD8 repertoires. TCRdb holds this immuneACCESS table with in-frame rearrangements only. Some clones are missing; in checked studies, unresolved V genes explain under half, and the rest has no known cause. V and J calls and clone size are copied from that table; D and trimming were computed from the DNA. Counted in this sample were under 130,000 clones; around 86% of them appeared once. The ten largest clones capture over 8.5% of the sample.

The source of the sample is a study of CD8+ T cells in alopecia areata (dated by TCRdb to 2016 to 2019). In terms of the full investigation: Treated patients were enrolled in an open-label pilot trial of oral tofacitinib at 5 to 10 mg twice daily for moderate-to-severe alopecia areata. Tofacitinib was given for 6 to 18 months, followed by 6 months of follow-up off drug to assess delayed response and recurrence. The SALT score, which quantifies the percentage of affected scalp surface area, was used to measure disease severity in treated patients. The study used high-throughput TCRbeta sequencing to examine T cell clonal expansion in alopecia areata, in both the C3H/HeJ mouse model and human patients. Human TCRbeta sequencing covered scalp tissue and sorted CD4+ and CD8+ peripheral blood T cells from patchy and totalis/universalis alopecia areata patients and healthy controls. Biopsies were taken from tofacitinib-treated patients at baseline and again at 4 and 24 weeks into treatment, and several of those patients also had a later scalp biopsy. Clonality in the scalp was compared among normal scalp (n=4), patchy alopecia areata scalp (n=8), and alopecia totalis/universalis scalp (n=8). RNA was obtained with the PAXgene miRNA kit for fixed scalp, the miRNeasy kit for PBMCs, and the RNeasy kit for mouse skin. TCRbeta CDR3 regions were amplified by immunoSEQ multiplex PCR using 35 Vbeta forward and 13 Jbeta reverse primers. Study-wide conclusions, independent of this receptor: Compared with mice, TCR sequences shared between patients were less clear, possibly partly because of HLA diversity across the patient population. Tofacitinib significantly lowered scalp clonality and the number of expanded CD8+ clones among the top 100 scalp clones. During tofacitinib treatment, many expanded lesional clones remained in scalp and blood, and this persistence may partly explain relapse after treatment is stopped. The treated cohort was small, with a single nonresponder, so links between baseline CD8+ expansion and response need larger studies. Unlike mouse skin, which is dominated by gammadelta T cells, normal human skin has resident alphabeta T cells that are also sequenced, and this complicates analysis of the scalp TCR repertoire. Compared with normal scalp, lesional scalp, particularly in alopecia totalis/universalis, had higher clonality and more expanded CD8+ clones, which suggests antigenic drive.

The junction shows trimming of 1 base on V and 7 bases on J, plus 10 bases between the germline ends. For CDR1 and CDR2, the germline V gene lists LGHNA and YNFKEQ. The CDR3 measures 13 amino acids from cysteine to phenylalanine. The read is trimmed to its CDR3 DNA, 39 bases read in frame from base 1. This sample's treatment or condition label indicates: oral pan-JAK inhibitor, 5-10 mg twice daily. Lesional scalp punch biopsies and peripheral blood were obtained from alopecia areata patients. After PBMCs were isolated by density centrifugation and stained for CD3, CD4 and CD8, a FACSAria was used to sort CD4+ and CD8+ T cells.

The rearrangement joined TRBV4-2 to TRBJ1-2; the D gene lacks a confident call. The specimen was CD8+ T cells sorted from blood, collected at approximately week 30, from a patient treated with tofacitinib. This receptor was taken from a human donor with alopecia areata. At the DNA level, the sequence is TGTGCCAGCAGCCAAGGTGGAGACGCTGGCTACACCTTC. The translation is CASSQGGDAGYTF.